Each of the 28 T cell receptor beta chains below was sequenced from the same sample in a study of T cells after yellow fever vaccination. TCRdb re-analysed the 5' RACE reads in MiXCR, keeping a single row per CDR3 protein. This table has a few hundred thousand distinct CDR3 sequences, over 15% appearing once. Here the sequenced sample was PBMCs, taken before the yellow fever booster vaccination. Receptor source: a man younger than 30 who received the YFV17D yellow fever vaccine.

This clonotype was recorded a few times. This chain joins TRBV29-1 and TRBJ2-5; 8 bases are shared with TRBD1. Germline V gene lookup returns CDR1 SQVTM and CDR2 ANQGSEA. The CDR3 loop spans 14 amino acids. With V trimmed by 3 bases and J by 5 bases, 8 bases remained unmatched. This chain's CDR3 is CSVDWTGLGETQYF. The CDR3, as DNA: TGCAGCGTTGATTGGACAGGGTTGGGCGAGACCCAGTACTTC.

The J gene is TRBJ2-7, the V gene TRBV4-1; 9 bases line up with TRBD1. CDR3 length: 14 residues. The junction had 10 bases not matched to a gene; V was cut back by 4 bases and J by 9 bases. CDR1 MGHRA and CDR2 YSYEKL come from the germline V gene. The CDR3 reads CASSRGTGPSVQYV. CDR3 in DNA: TGCGCCAGCAGCCGAGGGACAGGGCCCTCGGTGCAGTACGTC.

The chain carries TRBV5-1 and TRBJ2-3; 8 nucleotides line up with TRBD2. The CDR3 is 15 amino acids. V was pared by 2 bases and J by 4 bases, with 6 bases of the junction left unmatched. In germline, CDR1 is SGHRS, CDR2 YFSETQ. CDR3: CASSFTGGIADTQYF. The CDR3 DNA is TGCGCCAGCAGCTTTACGGGGGGGATCGCAGATACGCAGTATTTT.

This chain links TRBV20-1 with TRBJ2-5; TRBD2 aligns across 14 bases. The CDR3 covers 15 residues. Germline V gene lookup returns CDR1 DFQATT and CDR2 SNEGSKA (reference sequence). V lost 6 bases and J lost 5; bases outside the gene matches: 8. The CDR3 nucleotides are TGCAGTGCGGTCGGACTAGCGGGGGGTGTCGAGACCCAGTACTTC. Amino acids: CSAVGLAGGVETQYF.

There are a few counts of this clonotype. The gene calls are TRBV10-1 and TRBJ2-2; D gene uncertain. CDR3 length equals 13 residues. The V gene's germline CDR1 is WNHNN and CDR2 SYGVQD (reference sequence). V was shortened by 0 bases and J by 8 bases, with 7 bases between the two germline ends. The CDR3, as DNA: TGCGCCAGCAGTGAGTCAGTACCTGGGGAGCTGTTTTTT. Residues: CASSESVPGELFF.

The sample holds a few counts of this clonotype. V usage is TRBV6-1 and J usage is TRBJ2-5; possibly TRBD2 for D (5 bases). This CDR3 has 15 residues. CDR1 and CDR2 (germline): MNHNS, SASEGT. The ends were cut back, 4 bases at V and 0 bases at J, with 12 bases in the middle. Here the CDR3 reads CASSGTGLYQETQYF. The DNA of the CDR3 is TGTGCCAGCAGTGGCACGGGGTTGTACCAAGAGACCCAGTACTTC.

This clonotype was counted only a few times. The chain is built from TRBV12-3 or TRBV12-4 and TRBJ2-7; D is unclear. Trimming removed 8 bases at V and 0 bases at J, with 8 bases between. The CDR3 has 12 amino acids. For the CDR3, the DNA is TGTGCCAGCGGTCCAGGCTCCTACGAGCAGTACTTC. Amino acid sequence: CASGPGSYEQYF.

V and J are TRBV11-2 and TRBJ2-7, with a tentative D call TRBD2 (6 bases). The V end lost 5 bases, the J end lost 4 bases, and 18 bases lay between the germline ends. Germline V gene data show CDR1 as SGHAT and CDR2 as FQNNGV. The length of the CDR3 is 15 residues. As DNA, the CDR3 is TGTGCCAGCAGCACGGGGCGGGGATCCGTTTACGAGCAGTACGTC. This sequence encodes CASSTGRGSVYEQYV.

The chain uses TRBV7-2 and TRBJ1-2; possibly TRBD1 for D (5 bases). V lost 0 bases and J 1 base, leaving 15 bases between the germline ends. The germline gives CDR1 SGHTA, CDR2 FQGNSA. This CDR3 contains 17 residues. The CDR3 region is CASSLASGAGYNYGYTF. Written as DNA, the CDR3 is TGTGCCAGCAGCTTAGCCTCCGGGGCCGGGTATAACTATGGCTACACCTTC.

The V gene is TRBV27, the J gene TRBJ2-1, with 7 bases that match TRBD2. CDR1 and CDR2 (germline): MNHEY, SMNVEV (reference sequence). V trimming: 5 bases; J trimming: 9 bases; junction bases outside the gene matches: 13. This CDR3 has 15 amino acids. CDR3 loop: CASSPVYRGEGEQFF. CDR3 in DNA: TGTGCCAGCAGTCCCGTGTATCGGGGGGAGGGTGAGCAGTTCTTC.

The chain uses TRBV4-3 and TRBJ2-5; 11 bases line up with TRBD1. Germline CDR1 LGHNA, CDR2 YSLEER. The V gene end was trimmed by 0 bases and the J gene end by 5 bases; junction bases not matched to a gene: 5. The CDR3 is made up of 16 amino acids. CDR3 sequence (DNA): TGCGCCAGCAGCCAAGACGGACAGGGGGCTAGGGAGACCCAGTACTTC. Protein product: CASSQDGQGARETQYF.

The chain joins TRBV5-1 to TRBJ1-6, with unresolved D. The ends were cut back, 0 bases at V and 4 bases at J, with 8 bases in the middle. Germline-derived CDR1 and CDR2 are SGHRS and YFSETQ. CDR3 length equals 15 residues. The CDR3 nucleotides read TGCGCCAGCAGCTTGGCTACAGATTATAATTCACCCCTCCACTTT. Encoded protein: CASSLATDYNSPLHF.

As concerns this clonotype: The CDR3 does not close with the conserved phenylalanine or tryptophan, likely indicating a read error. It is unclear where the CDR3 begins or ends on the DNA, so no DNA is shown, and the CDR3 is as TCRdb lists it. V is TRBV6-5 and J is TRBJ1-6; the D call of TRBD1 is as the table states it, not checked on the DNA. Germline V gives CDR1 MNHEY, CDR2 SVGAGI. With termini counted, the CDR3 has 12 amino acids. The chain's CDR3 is CASSPNRGRLWD.

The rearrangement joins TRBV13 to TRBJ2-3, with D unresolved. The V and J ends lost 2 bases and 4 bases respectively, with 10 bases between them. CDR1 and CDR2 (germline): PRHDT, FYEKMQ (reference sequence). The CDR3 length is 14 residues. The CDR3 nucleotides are TGTGCCAGCAGCTTACGGTATGCCCCAGATACGCAGTATTTT. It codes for CASSLRYAPDTQYF.

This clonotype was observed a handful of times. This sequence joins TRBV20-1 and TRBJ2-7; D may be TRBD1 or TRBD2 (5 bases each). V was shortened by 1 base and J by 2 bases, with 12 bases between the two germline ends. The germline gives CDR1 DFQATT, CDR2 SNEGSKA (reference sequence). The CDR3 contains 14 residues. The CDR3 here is CSARGRDGAYEQYF. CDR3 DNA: TGCAGTGCTAGAGGCCGGGACGGAGCCTACGAGCAGTACTTC.

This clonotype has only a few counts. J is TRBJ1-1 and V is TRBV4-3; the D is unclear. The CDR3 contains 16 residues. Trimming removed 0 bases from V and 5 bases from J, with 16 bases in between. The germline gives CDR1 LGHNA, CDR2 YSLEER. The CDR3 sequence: CASSQDMTGFWTEAFF. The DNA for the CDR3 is TGCGCCAGCAGCCAAGATATGACCGGCTTTTGGACTGAAGCTTTCTTT.

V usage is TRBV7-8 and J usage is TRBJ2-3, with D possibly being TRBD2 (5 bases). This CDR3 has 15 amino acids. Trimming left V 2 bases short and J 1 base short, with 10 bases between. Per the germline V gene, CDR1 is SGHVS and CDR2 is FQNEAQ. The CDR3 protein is CASSLRLRGTDTQYF. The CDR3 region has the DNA TGTGCCAGCAGCTTAAGGCTGAGGGGCACAGATACGCAGTATTTT. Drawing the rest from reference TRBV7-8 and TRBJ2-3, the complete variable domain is GAGVSQSPRYKVAKRGQDVALRCDPISGHVSLFWYQQALGQGPEFLTYFQNEAQLDKSGLPSDRFFAERPEGSVSTLKIQRTQQEDSAVYLCASSLRLRGTDTQYFGPGTRLTVL.

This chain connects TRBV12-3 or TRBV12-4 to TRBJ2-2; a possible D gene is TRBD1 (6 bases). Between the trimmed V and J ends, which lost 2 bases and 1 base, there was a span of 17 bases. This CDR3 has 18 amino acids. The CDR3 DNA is TGTGCCAGCAGTTTATCTGCAGGGGAAATGAGGAACACCGGGGAGCTGTTTTTT. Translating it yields CASSLSAGEMRNTGELFF.

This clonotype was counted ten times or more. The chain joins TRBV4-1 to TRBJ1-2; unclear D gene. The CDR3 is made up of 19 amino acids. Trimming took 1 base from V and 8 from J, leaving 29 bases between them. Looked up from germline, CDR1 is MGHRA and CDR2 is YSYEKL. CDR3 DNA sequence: TGCGCCAGCAGCCAAGTCTTCCCTTTGTTCGGGAATATCGGTGCGGGCTACACCTTC. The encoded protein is CASSQVFPLFGNIGAGYTF.

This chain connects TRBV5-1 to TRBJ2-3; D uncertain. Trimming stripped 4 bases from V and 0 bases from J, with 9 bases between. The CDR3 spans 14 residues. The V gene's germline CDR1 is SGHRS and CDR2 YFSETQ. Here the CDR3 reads CASSEPQSTDTQYF. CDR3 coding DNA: TGCGCCAGCAGCGAGCCCCAAAGCACAGATACGCAGTATTTT.

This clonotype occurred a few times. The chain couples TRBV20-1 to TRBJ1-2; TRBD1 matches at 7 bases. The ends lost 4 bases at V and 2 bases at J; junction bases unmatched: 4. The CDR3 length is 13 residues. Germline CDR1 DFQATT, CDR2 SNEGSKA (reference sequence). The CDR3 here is CSATTQGNYGYTF. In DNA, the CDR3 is TGCAGTGCTACCACACAGGGGAACTATGGCTACACCTTC.

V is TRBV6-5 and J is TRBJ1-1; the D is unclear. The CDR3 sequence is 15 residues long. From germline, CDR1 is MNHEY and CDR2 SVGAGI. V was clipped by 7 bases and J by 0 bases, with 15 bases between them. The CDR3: CASIPIAAVNTEAFF. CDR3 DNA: TGTGCCAGCATCCCCATCGCAGCAGTGAACACTGAAGCTTTCTTT.

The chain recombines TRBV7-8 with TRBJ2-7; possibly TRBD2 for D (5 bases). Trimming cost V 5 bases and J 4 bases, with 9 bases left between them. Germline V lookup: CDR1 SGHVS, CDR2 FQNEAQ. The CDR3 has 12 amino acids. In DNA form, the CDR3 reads TGTGCCAGCAGCGACGGGATTTACGAGCAGTACTTC. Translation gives CASSDGIYEQYF.

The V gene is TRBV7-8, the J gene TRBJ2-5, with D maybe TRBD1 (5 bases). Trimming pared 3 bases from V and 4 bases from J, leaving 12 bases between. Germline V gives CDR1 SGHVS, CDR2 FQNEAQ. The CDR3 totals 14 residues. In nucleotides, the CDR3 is TGTGCCAGCAGCTTTTACAGGATCCGAGAGACCCAGTACTTC. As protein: CASSFYRIRETQYF.

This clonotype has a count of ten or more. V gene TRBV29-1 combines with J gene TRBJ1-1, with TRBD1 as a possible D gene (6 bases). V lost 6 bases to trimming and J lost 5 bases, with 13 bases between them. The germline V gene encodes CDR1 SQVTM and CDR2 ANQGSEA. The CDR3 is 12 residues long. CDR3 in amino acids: CSVSTGLTEAFF. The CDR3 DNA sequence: TGCAGCGTGAGTACAGGGTTGACTGAAGCTTTCTTT.

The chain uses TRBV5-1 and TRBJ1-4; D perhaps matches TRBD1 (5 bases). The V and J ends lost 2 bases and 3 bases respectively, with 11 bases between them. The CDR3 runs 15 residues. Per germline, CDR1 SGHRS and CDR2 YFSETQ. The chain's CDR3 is CASSLGHSANEKLFF. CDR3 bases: TGCGCCAGCAGCTTAGGACACTCGGCTAATGAAAAACTGTTTTTT.

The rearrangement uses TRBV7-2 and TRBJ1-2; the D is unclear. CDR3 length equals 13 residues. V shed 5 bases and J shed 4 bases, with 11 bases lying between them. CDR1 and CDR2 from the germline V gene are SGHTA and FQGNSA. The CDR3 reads CASSQRWLYGYTF. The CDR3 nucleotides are TGTGCCAGCAGCCAAAGGTGGCTCTATGGCTACACCTTC.

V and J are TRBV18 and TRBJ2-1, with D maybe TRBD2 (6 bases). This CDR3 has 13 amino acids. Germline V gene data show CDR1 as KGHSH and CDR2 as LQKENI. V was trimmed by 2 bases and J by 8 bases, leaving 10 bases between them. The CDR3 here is CASSPVTSYEQFF. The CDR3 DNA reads TGTGCCAGCTCACCAGTCACTAGCTATGAGCAGTTCTTC.